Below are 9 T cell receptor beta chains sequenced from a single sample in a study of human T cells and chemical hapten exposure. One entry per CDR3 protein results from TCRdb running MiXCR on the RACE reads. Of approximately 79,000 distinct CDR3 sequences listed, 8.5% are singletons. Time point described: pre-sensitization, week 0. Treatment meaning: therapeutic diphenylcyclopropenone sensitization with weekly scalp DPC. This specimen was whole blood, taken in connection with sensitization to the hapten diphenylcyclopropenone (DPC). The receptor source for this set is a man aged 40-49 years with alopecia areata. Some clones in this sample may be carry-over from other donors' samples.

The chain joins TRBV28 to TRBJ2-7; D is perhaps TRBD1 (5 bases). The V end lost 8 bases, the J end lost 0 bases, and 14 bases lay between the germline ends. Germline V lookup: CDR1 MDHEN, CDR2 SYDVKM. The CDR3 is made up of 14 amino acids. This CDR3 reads CASYSTAHSYEQYF. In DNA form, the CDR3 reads TGTGCCAGCTACTCGACAGCTCACTCCTACGAGCAGTACTTC.

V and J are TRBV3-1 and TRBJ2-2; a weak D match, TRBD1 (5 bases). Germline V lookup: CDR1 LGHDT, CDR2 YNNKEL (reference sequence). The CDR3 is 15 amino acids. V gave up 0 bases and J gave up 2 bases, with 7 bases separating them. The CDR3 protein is CASSQEGLNTGELFF. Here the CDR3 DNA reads TGTGCCAGCAGCCAAGAGGGGCTCAACACCGGGGAGCTGTTTTTT. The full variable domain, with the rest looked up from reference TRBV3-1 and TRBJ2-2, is DTAVSQTPKYLVTQMGNDKSIKCEQNLGHDTMYWYKQDSKKFLKIMFSYNNKELIINETVPNRFSPKSPDKAHLNLHINSLELGDSAVYFCASSQEGLNTGELFFGEGSRLTVL.

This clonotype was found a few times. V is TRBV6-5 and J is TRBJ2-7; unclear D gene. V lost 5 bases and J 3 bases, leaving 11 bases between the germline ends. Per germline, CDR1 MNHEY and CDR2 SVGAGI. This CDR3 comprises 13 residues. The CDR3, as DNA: TGTGCCAGCAGTCCGCGTGAATACTACGAGCAGTACTTC. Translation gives CASSPREYYEQYF.

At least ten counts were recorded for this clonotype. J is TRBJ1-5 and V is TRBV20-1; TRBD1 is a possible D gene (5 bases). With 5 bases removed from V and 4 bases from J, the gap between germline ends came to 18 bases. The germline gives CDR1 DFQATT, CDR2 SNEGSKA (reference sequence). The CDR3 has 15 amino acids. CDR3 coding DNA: TGCAGTGCTTGGGGAGCGAGGGGAGAGAATCAGCCCCAGCATTTT. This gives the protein CSAWGARGENQPQHF.

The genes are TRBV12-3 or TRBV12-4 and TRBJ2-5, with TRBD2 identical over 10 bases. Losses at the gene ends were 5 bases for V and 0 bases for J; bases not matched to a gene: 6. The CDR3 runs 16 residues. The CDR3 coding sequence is TGTGCCAGCAGTAACCCTAGCGGGGGAAACCAAGAGACCCAGTACTTC. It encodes CASSNPSGGNQETQYF.

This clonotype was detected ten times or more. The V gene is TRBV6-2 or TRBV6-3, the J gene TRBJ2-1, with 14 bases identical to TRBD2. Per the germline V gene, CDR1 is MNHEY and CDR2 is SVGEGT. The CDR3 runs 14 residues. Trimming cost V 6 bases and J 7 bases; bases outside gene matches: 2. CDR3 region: CASRGLAGANEQFF. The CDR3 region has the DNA TGTGCCAGCAGGGGACTAGCGGGAGCGAATGAGCAGTTCTTC.

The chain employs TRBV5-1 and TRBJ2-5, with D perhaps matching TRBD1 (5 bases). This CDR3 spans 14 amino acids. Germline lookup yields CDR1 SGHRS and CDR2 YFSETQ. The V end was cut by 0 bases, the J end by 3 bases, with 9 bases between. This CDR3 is CASSLGSGKETQYF. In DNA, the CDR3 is TGCGCCAGCAGCTTGGGTTCAGGGAAAGAGACCCAGTACTTC.

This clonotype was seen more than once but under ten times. The CDR3 region is CSVAGTTTEAFF. In DNA form, the CDR3 reads TGCAGCGTTGCAGGGACGACCACTGAAGCTTTCTTT. The gene calls are TRBV29-1 and TRBJ1-1; a weak D match, TRBD1 (5 bases). The CDR3 length is 12 residues. Trimming removed 4 bases at V and 4 bases at J, with 10 bases between. The germline CDR1 and CDR2 sequences are SQVTM and ANQGSEA.

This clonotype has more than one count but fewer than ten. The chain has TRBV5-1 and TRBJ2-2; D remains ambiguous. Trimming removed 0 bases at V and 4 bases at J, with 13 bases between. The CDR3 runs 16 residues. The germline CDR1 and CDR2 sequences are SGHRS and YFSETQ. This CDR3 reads CASSLAIGKLTGELFF. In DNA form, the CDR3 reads TGCGCCAGCAGCTTGGCTATTGGCAAGCTCACCGGGGAGCTGTTTTTT.